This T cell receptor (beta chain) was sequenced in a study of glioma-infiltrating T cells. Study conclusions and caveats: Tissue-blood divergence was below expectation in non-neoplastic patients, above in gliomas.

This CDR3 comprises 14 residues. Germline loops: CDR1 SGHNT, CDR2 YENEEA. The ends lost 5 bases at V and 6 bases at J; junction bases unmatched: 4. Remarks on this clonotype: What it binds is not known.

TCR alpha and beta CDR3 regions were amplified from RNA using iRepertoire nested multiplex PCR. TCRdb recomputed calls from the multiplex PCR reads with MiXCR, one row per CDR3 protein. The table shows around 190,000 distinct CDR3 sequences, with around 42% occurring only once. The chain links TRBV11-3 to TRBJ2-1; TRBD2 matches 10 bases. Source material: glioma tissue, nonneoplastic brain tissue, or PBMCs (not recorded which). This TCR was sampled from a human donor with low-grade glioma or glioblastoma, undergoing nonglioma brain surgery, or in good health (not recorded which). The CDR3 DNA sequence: TGTGCCAGCAGCGTACTAGCGGGACTCAATGAGCAGTTCTTC. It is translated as CASSVLAGLNEQFF.